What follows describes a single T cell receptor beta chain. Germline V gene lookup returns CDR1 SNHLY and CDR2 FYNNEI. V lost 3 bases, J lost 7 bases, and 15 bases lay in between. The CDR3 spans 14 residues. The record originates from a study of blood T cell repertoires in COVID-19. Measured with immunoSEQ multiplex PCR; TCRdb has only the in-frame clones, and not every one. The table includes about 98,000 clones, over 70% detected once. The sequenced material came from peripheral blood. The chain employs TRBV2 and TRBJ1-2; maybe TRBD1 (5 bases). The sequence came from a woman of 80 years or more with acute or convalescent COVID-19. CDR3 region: CASSDLTGRSGYTF. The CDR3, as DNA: TGTGCCAGCAGTGATCTTACAGGTCGGAGTGGCTACACCTTC.